Sequencing of this T cell receptor beta chain was carried out in a study of T cells in Graves' hyperthyroidism and ophthalmopathy. This clonotype was seen at least ten times. PBMCs were sourced from approximately 9 ml fresh peripheral blood. This CDR3 is 15 amino acids long. The V gene lost 0 bases and the J gene lost 9 bases, with 15 bases spanning the gap. Germline loops: CDR1 MNHEY, CDR2 SVGEGT. Amplified TCR beta CDR3 regions came from RNA transcripts. When the TCR CDR3 underwent first-round RT-PCR, the HTBI primer set was used. TCRdb reanalysed the multiplex PCR reads using MiXCR and keeps one entry per CDR3 protein. Of around 500,000 distinct CDR3 sequences in the sample, around a fifth were seen once.

This sequence joins TRBV6-2 or TRBV6-3 and TRBJ2-1; a possible D gene is TRBD1 (6 bases). The clonotype comes from a woman in her seventies with Graves' ophthalmopathy. Sequences were obtained from blood. The CDR3 DNA reads TGTGCCAGCAGTTACTCGGTGGGGGCCGGAGGTGAGCAGTTCTTC. This gives the protein CASSYSVGAGGEQFF.